These 19 T cell receptor beta chains originate from one sample sequenced in a study of T cell responses to AZD1222 COVID-19 vaccine. Using immunoSEQ multiplex PCR, the repertoire was profiled, and TCRdb retains in-frame clones only, with some absent. The table records some 150,000 clones, 70% to 90% of them present only once. The sample was peripheral blood, taken 28 days after the second AZD1222 dose. These receptors were taken from an adult who received the AZD1222 COVID-19 vaccine.

The chain has TRBV9 and TRBJ1-2, with D unclear. Germline CDR1 SGDLS, CDR2 YYNGEE. The CDR3 is 14 amino acids. Trimming left V 0 bases short and J 2 bases short, with 8 bases between. CDR3 bases: TGTGCCAGCAGCGTAGAGGCAGAGAACTATGGCTACACCTTC. It specifies CASSVEAENYGYTF.

Notes on this clone: This sample also contains other DNA sequences that code for the same CDR3. The chain links TRBV7-9 to TRBJ1-1; 8 bases line up with TRBD1. With 1 base clipped from V and 5 bases from J, the junction kept 3 bases outside the gene matches. The CDR3 runs to 14 residues. The germline V gene encodes CDR1 SEHNR and CDR2 FQNEAQ (reference sequence). The CDR3 DNA reads TGTGCCAGCAGCTTAGGGACAGGGAAGACTGAAGCTTTCTTT. Its translation is CASSLGTGKTEAFF.

The chain uses TRBV12-5 and TRBJ2-5; no reliable D call. Germline lookup yields CDR1 LGHNT and CDR2 FRNRAP. V was cut by 0 bases and J by 7 bases, with 15 bases left in between. The CDR3 is 15 amino acids. CDR3 in DNA: TGTGCTAGTGGTTTGGTAGGCGCCGGTTTTGGGACCCAGTACTTC. Residues: CASGLVGAGFGTQYF.

The genes are TRBV5-1 and TRBJ1-5; 7 bases map to TRBD1. CDR1 is SGHRS and CDR2 is YFSETQ in the germline V gene. The trim removed 4 bases at V and 1 base at J, leaving 11 bases unmatched. The CDR3 is made up of 17 amino acids. The CDR3 DNA reads TGCGCCAGCAGCCTGACAGGGCAGGGGAAAAGCAATCAGCCCCAGCATTTT. Translation gives CASSLTGQGKSNQPQHF.

The chain is built from TRBV9 and TRBJ1-2; D not certain. Germline V CDR1 and CDR2: SGDLS, YYNGEE. The CDR3 has 12 amino acids. V lost 7 bases, J lost 8 bases, and 15 bases lay in between. CDR3 in amino acids: CASSGAYKGYTF. For the CDR3, the DNA is TGTGCCAGCTCAGGCGCTTATAAGGGCTACACCTTC.

This clone was found a few times. The chain links TRBV29-1 to TRBJ1-2; D gene ambiguous. This CDR3 has 14 amino acids. V lost 6 bases, J lost 4 bases, and 18 bases lay in between. Germline V gene data show CDR1 as SQVTM and CDR2 as ANQGSEA. The CDR3 here is CSVVPTGGIYGYTF. The CDR3 coding sequence is TGCAGCGTCGTACCCACTGGAGGGATCTATGGCTACACCTTC.

The J gene is TRBJ1-2, the V gene TRBV2, with 10 bases aligning to TRBD1. The CDR3 spans 13 residues. CDR1 is SNHLY, CDR2 FYNNEI, per germline. Trimming at V came to 7 bases and at J to 6 bases, leaving 5 bases not matched to a gene. CDR3 in amino acids: CASTPGQGHGYTF. CDR3 in DNA: TGTGCCAGCACCCCGGGACAGGGGCATGGCTACACCTTC.

The V call is TRBV7-2, the J call TRBJ2-7; D gene uncertain. Germline V CDR1 and CDR2: SGHTA, FQGNSA. V lost 0 bases and J lost 4, with 7 bases in between. The CDR3 is 13 amino acids. CDR3 sequence (DNA): TGTGCCAGCAGCTTAGCTCCGGGTTACGAGCAGTACTTC. It is translated as CASSLAPGYEQYF.

The genes are TRBV11-2 and TRBJ1-4; a possible D gene is TRBD1 (5 bases). The V end was cut by 2 bases, the J end by 10 bases, with 14 bases between. The germline V gene encodes CDR1 SGHAT and CDR2 FQNNGV. This CDR3 is built from 14 residues. The CDR3 spells CASSLTRTTGKLFF. CDR3 in DNA: TGTGCCAGCAGCTTAACCCGGACAACTGGAAAACTGTTTTTT.

This clone was counted between two and nine times. The CDR3: CASSPTGPTYGYTF. CDR3 in DNA: TGTGCCAGCAGTCCGACAGGGCCTACCTATGGCTACACCTTC. This chain joins TRBV6-5 and TRBJ1-2; 7 nucleotides agree with TRBD1. J lost 4 bases, V lost 5 bases, and 7 bases had no gene match. Germline lookup yields CDR1 MNHEY and CDR2 SVGAGI. CDR3 length: 14 residues.

In this sample, this clone turned up a few times. V gene TRBV4-2 combines with J gene TRBJ2-7, with 8 nucleotides matching TRBD1. This CDR3 has 16 residues. The ends lost 3 bases at V and 5 bases at J; junction bases unmatched: 12. CDR1 and CDR2 (germline): LGHNA, YNFKEQ. Here the CDR3 reads CASSHPQGTGGNEQYF. The CDR3 bases are TGTGCCAGCAGCCATCCTCAAGGCACAGGGGGTAACGAGCAGTACTTC.

In regard to this clone: Other DNA sequences in the same sample also yield this CDR3. The chain joins TRBV11-2 to TRBJ2-3; D gene unclear. CDR1 is SGHAT, CDR2 FQNNGV, per germline. CDR3 length equals 12 residues. Trimming shortened V by 5 bases and J by 5 bases, and 8 bases separated the two germline ends. The CDR3 here is CASSPLGDTQYF. CDR3 DNA sequence: TGTGCCAGCAGCCCCCTTGGAGATACGCAGTATTTT.

This chain connects TRBV24-1 to TRBJ2-3, with D possibly being TRBD2 (7 bases). The CDR3 spans 15 residues. Per germline, CDR1 KGHDR and CDR2 SFDVKD. Trimming took 4 bases from V and 3 from J, leaving 13 bases between them. The CDR3 here is CATSDGGLGTDTQYF. As DNA, the CDR3 is TGTGCCACCAGTGACGGGGGGCTTGGGACAGATACGCAGTATTTT.

J is TRBJ1-3 and V is TRBV5-5; D unclear. CDR1 is SGHKS, CDR2 YYEKEE, per germline (reference sequence). The CDR3 spans 12 residues. V shed 0 bases and J shed 2 bases, with 0 bases lying between them. The CDR3 spells CASSLAGNTIYF. The CDR3 DNA reads as TGTGCCAGCAGCTTGGCTGGAAACACCATATATTTT.

The chain uses TRBV6-5 and TRBJ1-2; perhaps TRBD1 as D (5 bases). Trimming cost V 2 bases and J 2 bases, with 9 bases left between them. Germline assignment: CDR1 MNHEY and CDR2 SVGAGI. This CDR3 has 14 residues. The CDR3 nucleotides are TGTGCCAGCAGTTACGCAGGGAGAAACTATGGCTACACCTTC. Translation: CASSYAGRNYGYTF.

The genes are TRBV3-1 (or the pseudogene TRBV3-2) and TRBJ1-2; D perhaps matches TRBD1 (5 bases). This CDR3 comprises 15 residues. Germline CDR1 LGHDT, CDR2 YNNKEL (reference sequence). V was shortened by 0 bases and J by 5 bases, with 13 bases between the two germline ends. The CDR3 DNA follows: TGTGCCAGCAGCCAAGATCCTGGGGCCCCTTATGGCTACACCTTC. This sequence encodes CASSQDPGAPYGYTF.

The rearrangement uses TRBV19 and TRBJ2-3; 8 bases map to TRBD1. CDR1 and CDR2 from the germline V gene are LNHDA and SQIVND (reference sequence). The CDR3 runs to 13 residues. V lost 5 bases to trimming and J lost 4 bases; unmatched junction nucleotides: 2. CDR3 sequence (DNA): TGTGCCAGTAGTGACAGGGGTGCAGATACGCAGTATTTT. Translating it yields CASSDRGADTQYF.

This chain uses TRBV11-3 with TRBJ2-5; possibly TRBD1 or TRBD2 for D (5 bases each). This CDR3 is built from 13 residues. CDR1 and CDR2 from the germline V gene are SGHNT and YENEEA. Trimming took 5 bases from V and 5 from J, leaving 12 bases between them. The CDR3 spells CASSPRDGETQYF. CDR3 DNA sequence: TGTGCCAGCAGCCCCCGGGACGGCGAGACCCAGTACTTC.

The V call is TRBV10-1, the J call TRBJ1-1; no clear D. V was trimmed by 1 base and J by 1 base, leaving 7 bases between them. This CDR3 comprises 14 residues. Germline V gene sequence: CDR1 WNHNN, CDR2 SYGVQD (reference sequence). CDR3 in DNA: TGCGCCAGCAGTGAGTGGGGAGCGAACACTGAAGCTTTCTTT. Amino acid sequence: CASSEWGANTEAFF.